This T cell receptor (beta chain) was obtained from a study of CD8 T cells in Susac syndrome. Study-wide findings and caveats: The study conceded that its TCR sequencing and HLA analysis involved relatively few individuals.

A quantity of about 0.45 to 1 ug RNA underwent reverse transcription using random hexamers. An immunoSEQ multiplex PCR amplified TCR beta CDR3 over 54 Vbeta and 13 Jbeta. TCRdb passed the immunoSEQ multiplex PCR reads through MiXCR, listing each CDR3 protein once. The sample lists 50,000 or so distinct CDR3 sequences; 93% were seen once. CD8+ and CD4+ T cells circulating in blood were sequenced for TCR beta. TEMRA cells underwent FACS enrichment and CD8+ and CD4+ T cells underwent negative isolation. Germline CDR1 reads SGHTA; CDR2 reads FQGTGA. V was pared by 5 bases and J by 6 bases, with 17 bases between. This CDR3 has 14 amino acids. This clonotype has just one count. The antigen is not known.

The source is a human donor with multiple sclerosis. Sample: CD8+ T cells from PBMCs. The chain carries TRBV7-3 and TRBJ2-7; D uncertain. CDR3 in DNA: TGTGCCAGCAGCCCTCGTGGGCTCCAGAGCGAGCAGTACTTC. Translation gives CASSPRGLQSEQYF.